This TCR beta chain was identified in a study of cytomegalovirus exposure and HLA in healthy donors. Overall study findings and caveats: Links to common viral pathogens appeared, in a later analysis, for several of the most significant clusters. In a later analysis, productive TCRs from donors in an Asian-associated ancestry cluster reportedly carried fewer N-insertions than the cohort mean.

CDR1 is SNHLY, CDR2 FYNNEI, per germline. Germline trimming cut 3 bases from V and 0 bases from J; bases unmatched to any gene: 8. CDR3 length equals 17 residues. About this clone: What it recognizes is unknown.

It was with 60 Vbeta and 13 Jbeta primers that the PCR ran. Assay: immunoSEQ multiplex PCR; the TCRdb copy retains only in-frame clones and omits some. Here the sample spans 70,000 to 85,000 clones, approximately 62% being singletons. V is TRBV2 and J is TRBJ2-5, with TRBD2 identical over 9 bases. The receptor comes from a male donor in good health and CMV-seropositive. Sequenced: PBMCs. In nucleotides, the CDR3 is TGTGCCAGCAGTGACCTTCGGCTAGCGGGGTACCAAGAGACCCAGTACTTC. Translating it yields CASSDLRLAGYQETQYF.